This entry lists 11 T cell receptor beta chains sequenced from one sample in a study of T-cell reconstitution after alpha-beta-depleted transplantation in children. During its preparation, the TCRbeta library received unique molecular identifiers. Via MiXCR, TCRdb re-called the PCR reads, giving one row per CDR3 protein. Here the sample spans 250,000 to 350,000 distinct CDR3 sequences, 9.5% to 10% being singletons. The material sequenced was PBMCs from the stem cell graft donor, taken from the stem cell graft. These receptors were taken from a human donor who donated a stem cell graft to a child with SCID.

This clonotype appeared a few times. The chain is built from TRBV20-1 and TRBJ1-2, with a tentative D call TRBD1 (5 bases). The V and J ends lost 1 base and 0 bases respectively, with 15 bases between them. This CDR3 is 16 amino acids long. Looked up from germline, CDR1 is DFQATT and CDR2 is SNEGSKA (reference sequence). CDR3 in amino acids: CSARASGGTSNYGYTF. DNA for the CDR3: TGCAGTGCTAGAGCTTCCGGCGGGACTTCTAACTATGGCTACACCTTC.

The chain employs TRBV15 and TRBJ2-1, with 9 bases aligning to TRBD2. Germline V gene sequence: CDR1 LNHNV, CDR2 YYDKDF (reference sequence). With V trimmed by 3 bases and J by 8 bases, 2 bases remained unmatched. The CDR3 loop spans 13 amino acids. Here the CDR3 reads CATSSSGGDEQFF. The CDR3 nucleotides read TGTGCCACCAGCAGTAGCGGGGGTGATGAGCAGTTCTTC.

This clonotype was counted many times. The rearrangement uses TRBV12-3 or TRBV12-4 and TRBJ2-7; 8 bases are shared with TRBD1. J gave up 3 bases and V 6 bases, and 10 bases lay outside the gene matches. This CDR3 has 15 residues. Here the CDR3 reads CASSRGQGKIYEQYF. CDR3 DNA sequence: TGTGCCAGCAGCCGCGGACAGGGAAAAATCTACGAGCAGTACTTC.

This clonotype was detected a few times. This rearrangement joins TRBV29-1 to TRBJ2-3; D unresolved. Germline-derived CDR1 and CDR2 are SQVTM and ANQGSEA. This CDR3 contains 14 residues. V was cut by 2 bases and J by 2 bases, with 11 bases left in between. The CDR3 sequence is CSVESSQDTDTQYF. Written as DNA, the CDR3 is TGCAGCGTTGAAAGTAGCCAAGACACAGATACGCAGTATTTT.

The chain carries TRBV7-3 and TRBJ1-1; D gene unclear. Germline CDR1 reads SGHTA; CDR2 reads FQGTGA. The CDR3 length is 15 residues. Trimming removed 1 base from V and 3 bases from J, with 12 bases in between. Here the CDR3 DNA reads TGTGCCAGCAGCTTAAGGCCGGGGAGTGACACTGAAGCTTTCTTT. Its translation is CASSLRPGSDTEAFF. The full variable domain, its missing parts supplied by reference TRBV7-3 and TRBJ1-1, is GAGVSQTPSNKVTEKGKYVELRCDPISGHTALYWYRQSLGQGPEFLIYFQGTGAADDSGLPNDRFFAVRPEGSVSTLKIQRTERGDSAVYLCASSLRPGSDTEAFFGQGTRLTVV.

This clonotype was picked up many times. This rearrangement joins TRBV9 to TRBJ1-4, with D uncertain. The germline CDR1 and CDR2 sequences are SGDLS and YYNGEE. The CDR3 has 15 amino acids. With 0 bases removed from V and 8 bases from J, the gap between germline ends came to 14 bases. CDR3: CASSVGSGRKEKLFF. The CDR3 bases are TGTGCCAGCAGCGTAGGTAGCGGTCGTAAGGAAAAACTGTTTTTT.

This clonotype has only a few counts. The genes are TRBV7-9 and TRBJ2-1, with 12 bases that match TRBD2. The ends lost 3 bases at V and 8 bases at J; junction bases unmatched: 5. This CDR3 has 15 residues. CDR1 is SEHNR, CDR2 FQNEAQ, per germline (reference sequence). The CDR3 DNA sequence: TGTGCCAGCAGCTTCCGACTAGCGGGGGAGGATGAGCAGTTCTTC. This sequence encodes CASSFRLAGEDEQFF.

This clonotype counts as medium-sized (0.01 to 0.1%). This chain uses TRBV5-1 with TRBJ2-5, with D possibly being TRBD2 (5 bases). CDR3 length equals 15 residues. V lost 2 bases and J lost 1, with 12 bases in between. The germline CDR1 and CDR2 sequences are SGHRS and YFSETQ. CDR3 region: CASSFGYTSQETQYF. CDR3 in DNA: TGCGCCAGCAGCTTCGGGTATACTAGCCAAGAGACCCAGTACTTC. The whole variable domain, remainder taken from reference TRBV5-1 and TRBJ2-5, is KAGVTQTPRYLIKTRGQQVTLSCSPISGHRSVSWYQQTPGQGLQFLFEYFSETQRNKGNFPGRFSGRQFSNSRSEMNVSTLELGDSALYLCASSFGYTSQETQYFGPGTRLLVL.

The rearrangement uses TRBV20-1 and TRBJ2-3; 12 positions match TRBD2. V was clipped by 6 bases and J by 4 bases; unmatched bases: 8. The CDR3 has 15 residues. Germline-derived CDR1 and CDR2 are DFQATT and SNEGSKA (reference sequence). In DNA, the CDR3 is TGCAGTGCGAGACTAGCGGGGGCCTCCCCAGATACGCAGTATTTT. Protein sequence: CSARLAGASPDTQYF.

Turning to this clonotype: A clone one base away is much larger, so this may be a read error. The chain has TRBV7-9 and TRBJ2-7, with D unresolved. Germline V gives CDR1 SEHNR, CDR2 FQNEAQ (reference sequence). The CDR3 has 12 residues. CDR3 sequence (DNA): TGTGCCAGCAGCTTTGAATCCTACGAGAAGTACTTC. Translating it yields CASSFESYEKYF.

This clonotype was counted a few times. The gene calls are TRBV7-9 and TRBJ1-2, with TRBD1 matching 9 bases. The CDR3 extends over 16 amino acids. The J segment lost 8 bases and the V segment lost 3 bases, leaving 13 bases of the junction unmatched. From germline, CDR1 is SEHNR and CDR2 FQNEAQ (reference sequence). The CDR3 here is CASSFGSTGGMEGYTF. CDR3 bases: TGTGCCAGCAGCTTTGGTTCCACAGGGGGCATGGAGGGCTACACCTTC.